This T cell receptor beta chain was recorded in a study of blood T cell repertoires in COVID-19. Only one count was recorded for this clone. TCRdb keeps only in-frame clones here, not all; method: immunoSEQ multiplex PCR. The repertoire holds approximately 670,000 clones, with 75% to 90% as singletons. The CDR3 is 13 residues long. Deletions cut 6 bases from V and 1 base from J, with 8 bases between. The germline V gene encodes CDR1 KGHDR and CDR2 SFDVKD. The TCR comes from a woman in her late teens or twenties with acute or convalescent COVID-19. The chain joins TRBV24-1 to TRBJ1-2; the D is unclear. Input material: peripheral blood. The CDR3 here is CATSLGFNYGYTF. The CDR3 coding sequence is TGTGCCACCAGTCTAGGCTTTAACTATGGCTACACCTTC.